This T cell receptor beta chain was obtained from a study of beta chain features in type 1 diabetes. Findings and limits, study-wide: Within each of all four CD4+ subsets, Type 1 diabetes patients had TCRB CDR3s that were moderately but significantly shorter. It was possible that PCR favored shorter templates, equally so in patients and controls. Individuals with type 1 diabetes displayed fewer insertions and more deletions at VDJ junctions.

This clone was detected a few times. Antigen: not known. Isolated RNA was reverse transcribed in full, so expressed TCRB transcripts were sequenced. Profiled with immunoSEQ multiplex PCR; TCRdb holds only in-frame clones, not every one. The sample consists of 100,000 to 150,000 clones, around 10% of them appearing once. CDR3 size: 13 residues. V lost 5 bases and J lost 1, with 8 bases in between. The germline CDR1 and CDR2 sequences are SGHTA and FQGNSA. The TCR comes from a man aged 25-45 years with type 1 diabetes. The sequencing input was central memory CD4+ T cells from blood. The genes are TRBV7-2 and TRBJ1-1; D might be TRBD1 (6 bases). The CDR3 region is CASSQDRNTEAFF. The CDR3 nucleotides read TGTGCCAGCAGCCAGGACAGGAACACTGAAGCTTTCTTT. The complete variable domain, with remaining parts taken from reference TRBV7-2 and TRBJ1-1, reads GAGVSQSPSNKVTEKGKDVELRCDPISGHTALYWYRQSLGQGLEFLIYFQGNSAPDKSGLPSDRFSAERTGGSVSTLTIQRTQQEDSAVYLCASSQDRNTEAFFGQGTRLTVV.